One and the same sample provided the 30 T cell receptor beta chains below, sequenced in a study of cytotoxic CD8 clonotypes in ibrutinib-treated CLL. This table comes from immunoSEQ multiplex PCR, and its TCRdb copy is limited to in-frame clones, with some not included. The repertoire holds 200,000 to 250,000 clones, with roughly 65% as singletons. The sample in question was PBMCs, obtained after 12 months of ibrutinib treatment. The receptors derive from a human donor with chronic lymphocytic leukemia.

The V call is TRBV6-5, the J call TRBJ2-3; D is undetermined. Germline-derived CDR1 and CDR2 are MNHEY and SVGAGI. The CDR3 runs 13 residues. Trimming took 6 bases from V and 8 from J, leaving 15 bases between them. CDR3: CASRRGNGGTQYF. CDR3 bases: TGTGCCAGCAGACGTGGTAACGGTGGTACGCAGTATTTT.

The chain combines TRBV5-1 with TRBJ2-6, with D maybe TRBD1 (7 bases). Between the trimmed V and J ends, which lost 0 bases and 2 bases, there was a span of 12 bases. Germline CDR1 and CDR2: SGHRS and YFSETQ. This CDR3 comprises 17 residues. CDR3 sequence: CASSLVQGEAGANVLTF. CDR3 sequence (DNA): TGCGCCAGCAGCTTGGTTCAGGGGGAGGCTGGGGCCAACGTCCTGACTTTC.

The gene calls are TRBV11-3 and TRBJ1-6, with no clear D. V lost 4 bases, J lost 9 bases, and 13 bases lay in between. CDR3 size: 14 residues. Germline V CDR1 and CDR2: SGHNT, YENEEA. As DNA, the CDR3 is TGTGCCAGCAGCTACAGTGCGGGTGGTTCACCCCTCCACTTT. This codes for CASSYSAGGSPLHF.

The chain recombines TRBV6-5 with TRBJ1-1; D not resolved. V was shortened by 0 bases and J by 3 bases, with 11 bases between the two germline ends. This CDR3 is 15 amino acids long. Germline V CDR1 and CDR2: MNHEY, SVGAGI. The CDR3 spells CASSYSILTYTEAFF. The CDR3 coding sequence is TGTGCCAGCAGTTACTCGATCTTAACGTACACTGAAGCTTTCTTT.

This sequence joins TRBV11-1 and TRBJ1-4; no definite D call. The V end lost 6 bases, the J end lost 14 bases, and 13 bases lay between the germline ends. Per the germline V gene, CDR1 is SGHAT and CDR2 is FQDESV (reference sequence). The CDR3 spans 11 residues. CDR3 DNA sequence: TGTGCCAGCAGGGGTTGGACGGGGCTGTTTTTT. Its protein is CASRGWTGLFF.

The rearrangement uses TRBV18 and TRBJ1-1, with a possible D match to TRBD1 (5 bases). The V gene's germline CDR1 is KGHSH and CDR2 LQKENI. V lost 3 bases, J lost 4 bases, and 15 bases lay in between. This CDR3 is 15 amino acids long. The CDR3 region has the DNA TGTGCCAGCTCACCGACCGTCAGGGTTGGCACTGAAGCTTTCTTT. Translated: CASSPTVRVGTEAFF. The full variable domain, with the rest looked up from reference TRBV18 and TRBJ1-1, is NAGVMQNPRHLVRRRGQEARLRCSPMKGHSHVYWYRQLPEEGLKFMVYLQKENIIDESGMPKERFSAEFPKEGPSILRIQQVVRGDSAAYFCASSPTVRVGTEAFFGQGTRLTVV.

This clone has more than one count but fewer than ten. This chain connects TRBV9 to TRBJ1-1; 11 bases fit TRBD1. The germline V gene has CDR1 SGDLS and CDR2 YYNGEE. The CDR3 sequence is 14 residues long. V gave up 4 bases and J gave up 8 bases; unmatched junction bases: 7. The CDR3 protein is CASSLGTGGAEAFF. CDR3 nucleotides: TGTGCCAGCAGCTTGGGGACAGGGGGGGCCGAAGCTTTCTTT.

This rearrangement joins TRBV14 to TRBJ2-7; D is unclear. Germline V gene sequence: CDR1 SGHDN, CDR2 FVKESK. V lost 1 base and J lost 0, with 10 bases in between. This CDR3 spans 15 amino acids. CDR3 coding DNA: TGTGCCAGCAGCCAAGGGTACGGTAGCTCCTACGAGCAGTACTTC. Translation gives CASSQGYGSSYEQYF.

V is TRBV5-4 and J is TRBJ2-7; TRBD1 aligns across 9 bases. Trimming at V came to 0 bases and at J to 0 bases, leaving 1 base not matched to a gene. In germline, CDR1 is SGHNT, CDR2 YYREEE (reference sequence). The CDR3 contains 15 residues. The CDR3 loop reads CASSLGGQGSYEQYF. The CDR3 DNA reads TGTGCCAGCAGCTTGGGGGGACAGGGCTCCTACGAGCAGTACTTC. The complete variable domain, with remaining parts taken from reference TRBV5-4 and TRBJ2-7, reads ETGVTQSPTHLIKTRGQQVTLRCSSQSGHNTVSWYQQALGQGPQFIFQYYREEENGRGNFPPRFSGLQFPNYSSELNVNALELDDSALYLCASSLGGQGSYEQYFGPGTRLTVT.

As DNA, the CDR3 is TGCGCCAGCAGTACAGGGACCACTGAAGCTTTCTTT. This encodes CASSTGTTEAFF. V is TRBV5-1 and J is TRBJ1-1, with a weak D call TRBD1 (6 bases). CDR3 length: 12 residues. Deletions cut 5 bases from V and 4 bases from J, with 9 bases between. CDR1 SGHRS and CDR2 YFSETQ come from the germline V gene. The full variable domain, its missing parts supplied by reference TRBV5-1 and TRBJ1-1, is KAGVTQTPRYLIKTRGQQVTLSCSPISGHRSVSWYQQTPGQGLQFLFEYFSETQRNKGNFPGRFSGRQFSNSRSEMNVSTLELGDSALYLCASSTGTTEAFFGQGTRLTVV.

The CDR3 nucleotides are TGTGCCAGCAGAAGCGGACTAGCGGGAGACGAGCAGTACTTC. Its protein product is CASRSGLAGDEQYF. The gene calls are TRBV6-5 and TRBJ2-7; 13 bases fit TRBD2. Germline V lookup: CDR1 MNHEY, CDR2 SVGAGI. J lost 5 bases, V lost 6 bases, and 4 bases had no gene match. This CDR3 has 14 residues.

Here the CDR3 DNA reads TGTGCCAGCAGCGTAGCAGCAGGAGACAATGAGCAGTTCTTC. Translating gives CASSVAAGDNEQFF. The V and J genes are TRBV9 and TRBJ2-1; D is unclear. Trimming stripped 0 bases from V and 5 bases from J, with 9 bases between. Germline V gene data show CDR1 as SGDLS and CDR2 as YYNGEE. CDR3 length: 14 residues.

The chain has TRBV30 and TRBJ2-2, with D perhaps matching TRBD1 or TRBD2 (6 bases each). Germline V CDR1 and CDR2: GTSNPN, SVGIG (reference sequence). The CDR3 totals 14 residues. V dropped 8 bases and J dropped 1 base, with 14 bases sitting between them. The CDR3 loop is CARGRGLNTGELFF. The CDR3 coding sequence is TGTGCCCGAGGTCGGGGGCTGAACACCGGGGAGCTGTTTTTT.

This clone was recorded a few times. The chain recombines TRBV7-8 with TRBJ1-1; TRBD1 is a possible D gene (5 bases). V gave up 3 bases and J gave up 1 base, with 6 bases separating them. Per germline, CDR1 SGHVS and CDR2 FQNEAQ. CDR3 length: 13 residues. The CDR3 nucleotides read TGTGCCAGCAGCTTTGGGGGGAACACTGAAGCTTTCTTT. This encodes CASSFGGNTEAFF.

This clone was picked up one time. The V gene is TRBV18, the J gene TRBJ1-5, with no clear D. The germline V and J ends were trimmed by 3 bases and 0 bases, with 6 bases remaining between them. CDR3 length: 14 amino acids. Looked up from germline, CDR1 is KGHSH and CDR2 is LQKENI. CDR3 sequence: CASSPQSSNQPQHF. The DNA of the CDR3 is TGTGCCAGCTCACCTCAGAGTAGCAATCAGCCCCAGCATTTT. Drawing the rest from reference TRBV18 and TRBJ1-5, the complete variable domain is NAGVMQNPRHLVRRRGQEARLRCSPMKGHSHVYWYRQLPEEGLKFMVYLQKENIIDESGMPKERFSAEFPKEGPSILRIQQVVRGDSAAYFCASSPQSSNQPQHFGDGTRLSIL.

This chain connects TRBV19 to TRBJ1-1; D not certain. Trimming removed 2 bases from V and 0 bases from J, with 7 bases in between. There are 14 residues in the CDR3. CDR1 and CDR2 from the germline V gene are LNHDA and SQIVND (reference sequence). In nucleotides, the CDR3 is TGTGCCAGTAGTATAAGGAGGGTGAACACTGAAGCTTTCTTT. This translates into CASSIRRVNTEAFF.

The V and J genes are TRBV6-5 and TRBJ1-5; the D is unclear. V was shortened by 6 bases and J by 5 bases, with 14 bases between the two germline ends. CDR3 length: 14 residues. The germline gives CDR1 MNHEY, CDR2 SVGAGI. Here the CDR3 reads CASSSWQDYQPQHF. For the CDR3, the DNA is TGTGCCAGCAGCTCCTGGCAGGACTATCAGCCCCAGCATTTT.

This chain joins TRBV18 and TRBJ2-7; D is undetermined. Germline V gene lookup returns CDR1 KGHSH and CDR2 LQKENI. This CDR3 spans 14 amino acids. Trimming stripped 3 bases from V and 3 bases from J, with 12 bases between. The CDR3 DNA reads TGTGCCAGCTCACCGGTTAGTATTAGCTACGAGCAGTACTTC. It codes for CASSPVSISYEQYF.

The chain uses TRBV5-6 and TRBJ2-1, with D perhaps TRBD1 (7 bases). Trimming removed 4 bases from V and 9 bases from J, with 11 bases in between. This CDR3 region has 12 residues. Per the germline V gene, CDR1 is SGHDT and CDR2 is YYEEEE. For the CDR3, the DNA is TGTGCCAGCAGCCCAGGGGGAGGTGAGCAGTTCTTC. It is translated as CASSPGGGEQFF.

This chain uses TRBV9 with TRBJ2-7, with unresolved D. V gave up 0 bases and J gave up 5 bases, with 15 bases separating them. The CDR3 runs 15 residues. Germline lookup yields CDR1 SGDLS and CDR2 YYNGEE. CDR3 nucleotide sequence: TGTGCCAGCAGCGTAGAAACCGGGCTCCTTCACGAGCAGTACTTC. Protein: CASSVETGLLHEQYF.

This rearrangement joins TRBV28 to TRBJ2-2, with 8 bases that match TRBD1. Germline assignment: CDR1 MDHEN and CDR2 SYDVKM. V was clipped by 6 bases and J by 4 bases; unmatched bases: 7. The CDR3 has 15 amino acids. CDR3 coding DNA: TGTGCCAGCAGCGCCATTGGACAGGGCACCGGGGAGCTGTTTTTT. Amino acids: CASSAIGQGTGELFF.

This clone showed up just once. The gene calls are TRBV6-5 and TRBJ1-3; no definite D call. V lost 4 bases and J lost 1, with 11 bases in between. Germline CDR1 reads MNHEY; CDR2 reads SVGAGI. The CDR3 runs 15 residues. The CDR3 nucleotides read TGTGCCAGCAGTTTAAATGACTGGTCTGGAAACACCATATATTTT. Translated, it gives CASSLNDWSGNTIYF.

J is TRBJ1-5 and V is TRBV5-8; D call uncertain. The V and J ends lost 2 bases and 4 bases respectively, with 4 bases between them. Germline V CDR1 and CDR2: SGHTS, YDEGEE. The CDR3 is 12 residues long. The CDR3 is CASSFRNQPQHF. The CDR3 DNA reads as TGTGCCAGCAGCTTTCGAAATCAGCCCCAGCATTTT.

In DNA form, the CDR3 reads TGTGCCAGCAGTTACTCCTCGGGCGGGGGTACGCAGTATTTT. Translating it yields CASSYSSGGGTQYF. The chain uses TRBV6-5 and TRBJ2-3, with 7 bases aligning to TRBD2. The CDR3 is 14 residues long. V lost 0 bases, J lost 8 bases, and 5 bases stayed unmatched. Per the germline V gene, CDR1 is MNHEY and CDR2 is SVGAGI.

V gene TRBV4-1 combines with J gene TRBJ1-2; 7 bases are a match to TRBD1. The J segment lost 4 bases and the V segment lost 0 bases, leaving 5 bases of the junction unmatched. Germline CDR1 and CDR2: MGHRA and YSYEKL. The CDR3 has 15 amino acids. The CDR3 DNA is TGCGCCAGCAGCCAAGAACAGGGGTATGGCTATGGCTACACCTTC. Protein: CASSQEQGYGYGYTF.

This clone has a single count. V is TRBV13 and J is TRBJ2-7; 13 bases line up with TRBD2. This CDR3 has 15 residues. CDR1 and CDR2 (germline): PRHDT, FYEKMQ (reference sequence). With V trimmed by 5 bases and J by 5 bases, 6 bases remained unmatched. CDR3 DNA sequence: TGTGCCAGCAGCCCACGGACTAGCGGGAGTAACGAGCAGTACTTC. This sequence encodes CASSPRTSGSNEQYF.

The chain is built from TRBV2 and TRBJ1-1; the match to TRBD1 covers 7 bases. This CDR3 has 14 amino acids. CDR1 SNHLY and CDR2 FYNNEI come from the germline V gene. After removal of 5 bases from V and 5 bases from J, the junction contained 8 bases not matched to a gene. CDR3 loop: CASSLEGQPTEAFF. The CDR3 DNA reads TGTGCCAGCAGTTTGGAGGGACAGCCAACTGAAGCTTTCTTT.

The gene calls are TRBV2 and TRBJ2-7, with TRBD2 matching 7 bases. Germline loops: CDR1 SNHLY, CDR2 FYNNEI. The CDR3 is 14 residues long. The ends lost 7 bases at V and 0 bases at J; junction bases unmatched: 6. The CDR3 coding sequence is TGTGCCAGCATCACTAGCGAAGGCTCCTACGAGCAGTACTTC. Translating gives CASITSEGSYEQYF.

This clone was detected only once. This rearrangement joins TRBV7-2 to TRBJ2-7; D uncertain. V was shortened by 5 bases and J by 6 bases, with 23 bases between the two germline ends. CDR3 length: 16 residues. Per the germline V gene, CDR1 is SGHTA and CDR2 is FQGNSA. This chain's CDR3 is CASSPSGVSHGPEQYF. CDR3 sequence (DNA): TGTGCCAGCAGCCCCTCCGGCGTATCCCACGGTCCCGAGCAGTACTTC.

This sequence joins TRBV14 and TRBJ1-5; D might be TRBD1 (5 bases). Germline V CDR1 and CDR2: SGHDN, FVKESK. The CDR3 length is 14 residues. The V end was cut by 3 bases, the J end by 6 bases, with 12 bases between. DNA of the CDR3: TGTGCCAGCAGCCAGCGGGGGGGTGGTCAGCCCCAGCATTTT. It yields the protein CASSQRGGGQPQHF.